Below, 17 T cell receptor beta chains from the same sample are listed, as sequenced in a study of blood T cell repertoires in COVID-19. TCRdb keeps only in-frame clones here, not all; method: immunoSEQ multiplex PCR. The sample has about 190,000 clones; 90% are singletons. The sequencing sample was made of peripheral blood. Receptors were obtained from a man aged 45-65 years with acute or convalescent COVID-19.

This chain links TRBV10-3 with TRBJ2-7; TRBD2 is a possible D gene (5 bases). Germline-derived CDR1 and CDR2 are ENHRY and SYGVKD. V dropped 2 bases and J dropped 0 bases, with 17 bases sitting between them. The CDR3 has 17 residues. CDR3 loop: CAISETIHKTISYEQYF. The DNA for the CDR3 is TGTGCCATCAGTGAGACCATTCACAAGACTATCTCCTACGAGCAGTACTTC.

J is TRBJ1-5 and V is TRBV5-6; TRBD1 aligns across 10 bases. V shed 6 bases and J 3 bases; nucleotides not matched to a gene: 6. Germline loops: CDR1 SGHDT, CDR2 YYEEEE. The CDR3 runs to 15 residues. The CDR3 sequence is CASTAGTGANQPQHF. CDR3 coding DNA: TGTGCCAGCACCGCGGGGACAGGGGCCAATCAGCCCCAGCATTTT.

This sequence joins TRBV7-2 and TRBJ1-5; D may be TRBD1 (6 bases). Germline V gene data show CDR1 as SGHTA and CDR2 as FQGNSA. The CDR3 spans 15 residues. V shed 5 bases and J shed 0 bases, with 11 bases lying between them. This CDR3 is CASSPGHNSNQPQHF. CDR3 sequence (DNA): TGTGCCAGCAGCCCGGGACACAATAGCAATCAGCCCCAGCATTTT.

The chain has TRBV27 and TRBJ1-5, with 7 bases aligning to TRBD1. The germline V gene encodes CDR1 MNHEY and CDR2 SMNVEV (reference sequence). This CDR3 has 14 amino acids. V lost 6 bases and J lost 4; bases outside the gene matches: 6. CDR3 region: CASSLQGPNQPQHF. CDR3 sequence (DNA): TGTGCCAGCAGCCTACAGGGGCCTAATCAGCCCCAGCATTTT.

The V and J genes are TRBV7-8 and TRBJ2-7; 9 positions match TRBD2. CDR1 is SGHVS, CDR2 FQNEAQ, per germline. V shed 3 bases, J shed 3 bases, and the junction held 3 bases outside the gene matches. The CDR3 extends over 14 amino acids. CDR3 in amino acids: CASSLGTSFYEQYF. DNA for the CDR3: TGTGCCAGCAGCTTGGGGACTAGCTTCTACGAGCAGTACTTC.

The chain uses TRBV5-4 and TRBJ1-3; D is unresolved. V was clipped by 7 bases and J by 0 bases, with 8 bases between them. Germline-derived CDR1 and CDR2 are SGHNT and YYREEE (reference sequence). This CDR3 is built from 13 residues. The DNA of the CDR3 is TGTGCCAGCGGTCAGGACTCTGGAAACACCATATATTTT. Translating gives CASGQDSGNTIYF.

The chain links TRBV15 to TRBJ2-6; a weak D match, TRBD2 (6 bases). V was shortened by 4 bases and J by 2 bases, with 18 bases between the two germline ends. This CDR3 spans 18 amino acids. The germline V gene has CDR1 LNHNV and CDR2 YYDKDF (reference sequence). In DNA, the CDR3 is TGTGCCACCAGCAACATCGGTGGAGGGTTTCCTGGGGCCAACGTCCTGACTTTC. It is translated as CATSNIGGGFPGANVLTF.

This rearrangement joins TRBV9 to TRBJ2-5, with a weak D call TRBD2 (5 bases). V dropped 0 bases and J dropped 3 bases, with 9 bases sitting between them. Germline V gene lookup returns CDR1 SGDLS and CDR2 YYNGEE. The CDR3 totals 14 residues. The CDR3: CASSVGRREETQYF. CDR3 DNA sequence: TGTGCCAGCAGCGTAGGGAGGCGGGAAGAGACCCAGTACTTC.

The genes are TRBV9 and TRBJ1-6; D is perhaps TRBD1 (5 bases). The CDR3 has 17 residues. The germline V and J ends were trimmed by 0 bases and 7 bases, with 17 bases remaining between them. The V gene's germline CDR1 is SGDLS and CDR2 YYNGEE. Written as DNA, the CDR3 is TGTGCCAGCAGCGTAGTAGGGGAAGCGACAACCAATTCACCCCTCCACTTT. As protein: CASSVVGEATTNSPLHF.

The chain joins TRBV5-1 to TRBJ1-6, with D possibly being TRBD1 (5 bases). The length of the CDR3 is 14 residues. Germline CDR1 is SGHRS and CDR2 is YFSETQ. The V and J ends lost 1 base and 9 bases respectively, with 11 bases between them. CDR3 sequence reads: CASSLQGDSSPLHF. CDR3 bases: TGCGCCAGCAGCTTGCAAGGGGATTCTTCACCCCTCCACTTT.

This clone appeared once. The chain uses TRBV4-1 and TRBJ2-7; 9 bases fit TRBD1. The V gene end was trimmed by 0 bases and the J gene end by 5 bases; junction bases not matched to a gene: 8. The CDR3 runs 16 residues. The V gene's germline CDR1 is MGHRA and CDR2 YSYEKL. The CDR3 sequence is CASSQEVGQGYNEQYF. CDR3 bases: TGCGCCAGCAGCCAAGAGGTCGGACAGGGGTATAACGAGCAGTACTTC.

The chain carries TRBV6-5 and TRBJ2-7; D gene unclear. Germline V gene lookup returns CDR1 MNHEY and CDR2 SVGAGI. V was cut by 5 bases and J by 2 bases, with 13 bases left in between. The length of the CDR3 is 14 residues. The CDR3 reads CASSLPNQAYEQYV. In DNA, the CDR3 is TGTGCCAGCAGTCTTCCGAACCAGGCCTACGAGCAGTACGTC.

This chain joins TRBV7-8 and TRBJ1-1, with 8 bases fitting TRBD1. Germline loops: CDR1 SGHVS, CDR2 FQNEAQ. This CDR3 is built from 16 residues. The V segment lost 4 bases and the J segment 1 base; nucleotides outside the gene matches: 8. The CDR3 protein is CASSSGTGTKNTEAFF. CDR3 DNA: TGTGCCAGCAGCTCCGGGACAGGCACGAAGAACACTGAAGCTTTCTTT.

This clone has only a few counts. CDR3: CASTTHGGTDTQYF. CDR3 DNA: TGTGCCAGCACTACCCACGGGGGAACCGATACGCAGTATTTT. The chain carries TRBV7-9 and TRBJ2-3, with D tentatively TRBD2 (6 bases). Trimming removed 7 bases at V and 6 bases at J, with 17 bases between. Germline CDR1 is SEHNR and CDR2 is FQNEAQ (reference sequence). This CDR3 has 14 residues.

The chain is built from TRBV28 and TRBJ1-2, with D possibly matching TRBD1 (6 bases). The ends were cut back, 4 bases at V and 2 bases at J, with 11 bases in the middle. This CDR3 spans 14 amino acids. Germline-derived CDR1 and CDR2 are MDHEN and SYDVKM. The DNA of the CDR3 is TGTGCCAGCAGTTCCCCCACAGGGAACTATGGCTACACCTTC. Protein product: CASSSPTGNYGYTF.

The chain employs TRBV5-6 and TRBJ2-1; 8 nucleotides match TRBD2. The ends lost 2 bases at V and 3 bases at J; junction bases unmatched: 4. Germline CDR1 reads SGHDT; CDR2 reads YYEEEE. CDR3 length equals 15 residues. DNA of the CDR3: TGTGCCAGCAGCTTCCGGACTAGCAGCTACAATGAGCAGTTCTTC. Its translation is CASSFRTSSYNEQFF.

The gene calls are TRBV11-2 and TRBJ2-1; 10 positions agree with TRBD2. The germline V gene has CDR1 SGHAT and CDR2 FQNNGV. The CDR3 has 17 residues. J gave up 4 bases and V 0 bases, and 6 bases lay outside the gene matches. CDR3 in DNA: TGTGCCAGCAGCTTAGATCTTAATAGCGGGAGGTACAATGAGCAGTTCTTC. Translating gives CASSLDLNSGRYNEQFF.